Listed below are T cell receptor beta chains from one sample, sequenced in a study of regulatory T cells in long-lasting Graves disease. TCRdb independently ran MiXCR on the multiplex PCR reads; one entry per CDR3 protein. Of about 440,000 distinct CDR3 sequences in the sample, more than 12% are singletons; the top ten hold approximately 15%. This same sample was also part of a study on T cells in Graves' hyperthyroidism and ophthalmopathy.

The sequences come from peripheral blood mononuclear cells (PBMCs), collected at new diagnosis, from a patient treated with antithyroid drugs. The receptors stem from a woman aged 25 to 39 with Graves disease. The CDR3 runs from the conserved cysteine through the conserved F or W. The order of the fields is D gene, CDR3 length, clone size, J gene, V gene, CDR3 protein, CDR3 DNA. The D gene is left open where the match is weak. Clone size is given for some rows only: seen once, a few or many times, or a class if the clone is expanded.

TRBD2 | 13 | many | TRBJ2-5 | TRBV3-1 | CASSQGLAAALYF | TGTGCCAGCAGCCAAGGACTAGCGGCCGCCCTTTACTTC
TRBD1 | 15 | many | TRBJ1-2 | TRBV5-6 | CASSLGDSLTYGYTF | TGTGCCAGCAGCTTGGGGGACAGCTTGACCTATGGCTACACCTTC
TRBD2 | 14 | many | TRBJ2-3 | TRBV2 | CASKRLATSDTQYF | TGTGCCAGCAAACGACTAGCGACATCAGATACGCAGTATTTT
TRBD1 | 18 | few | TRBJ2-1 | TRBV12-5 | CASGLVSGGLFSYNEQFF | TGTGCTAGTGGTTTGGTCTCAGGGGGCCTCTTCTCCTACAATGAGCAGTTCTTC
TRBD2 | 17 | few | TRBJ2-2 | TRBV24-1 | CATSDLGGRGNTGELFF | TGTGCCACCAGTGATCTAGGCGGGAGGGGGAACACCGGGGAGCTGTTTTTT
NA | 13 | many | TRBJ1-5 | TRBV5-5 | CASSLEEGQPQHF | TGTGCCAGCAGCTTGGAGGAGGGTCAGCCCCAGCATTTT
NA | 15 | NA | TRBJ2-7 | TRBV5-5 | CASSLVVREVYEQYF | TGTGCCAGCAGCTTGGTTGTCAGGGAAGTCTACGAGCAGTACTTC
NA | 16 | few | TRBJ2-2 | TRBV7-2 | CASSTSGGMGTGELFF | TGTGCCAGCAGCACGAGTGGTGGCATGGGGACCGGGGAGCTGTTTTTT
TRBD1 | 16 | few | TRBJ2-3 | TRBV6-1 | CASSVIRDRSTDTQYF | TGTGCCAGCAGTGTGATCCGGGACAGAAGCACAGATACGCAGTATTTT
TRBD2 | 15 | few | TRBJ2-1 | TRBV9 | CASSASGSSRNEQFF | TGTGCCAGCAGCGCTAGCGGGTCGAGCCGCAATGAGCAGTTCTTC
NA | 14 | NA | TRBJ2-5 | TRBV20-1 | CSARGGGRQETQYF | TGCAGTGCTAGGGGAGGGGGACGGCAAGAGACCCAGTACTTC
NA | 15 | many | TRBJ2-1 | TRBV5-1 | CASSLLAETYNEQFF | TGCGCCAGCAGCTTACTAGCTGAGACCTACAATGAGCAGTTCTTC
NA | 14 | many | TRBJ2-7 | TRBV5-5 | CASSAGGSSYEQYF | TGTGCCAGCAGCGCGGGTGGCAGTTCCTACGAGCAGTACTTC